The sequence of this T cell receptor (beta chain) was determined in a study of vaccination and CD4 T cells after COVID-19. Treatment defined: approximately 9-day PBMC culture with coronavirus spike peptide pools or control peptides (ViraFEST assay). ViraFEST used peptide pools to expand antigen-specific T cells, then sequenced TCRs. As for this clonotype: The target antigen is unknown.

Sequenced with the Oncomine TCR Beta short-read assay was DNA taken from cultured CD4+ T cells. The source of extracted genomic DNA was cultured CD4+ T cells. One entry per CDR3 protein results from TCRdb running MiXCR on the PCR reads. Among 9,000 to 13,000 distinct CDR3 sequences listed, approximately 29% were seen once. Trimming stripped 7 bases from V and 0 bases from J, with 9 bases between. Per germline, CDR1 MNHNS and CDR2 SASEGT. The CDR3 spans 13 residues. The J gene is TRBJ1-1, the V gene TRBV6-1, with D uncertain. The sample in question was CD4+ T cells from blood, cultured in vitro, obtained after SARS-CoV-2 vaccination. This clonotype was obtained from a human donor who had recovered from COVID-19. CDR3 nucleotides: TGTGCCAGCACAGACAACATGAACACTGAAGCTTTCTTT. Protein: CASTDNMNTEAFF.